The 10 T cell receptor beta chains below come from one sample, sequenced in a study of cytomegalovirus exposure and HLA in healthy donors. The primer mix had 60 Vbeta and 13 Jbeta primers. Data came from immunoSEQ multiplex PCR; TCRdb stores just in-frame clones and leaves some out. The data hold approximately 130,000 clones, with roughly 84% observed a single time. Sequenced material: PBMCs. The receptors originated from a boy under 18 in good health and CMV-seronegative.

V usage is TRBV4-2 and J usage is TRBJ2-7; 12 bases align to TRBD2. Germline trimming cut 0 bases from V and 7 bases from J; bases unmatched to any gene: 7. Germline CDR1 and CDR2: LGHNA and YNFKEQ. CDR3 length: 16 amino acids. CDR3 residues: CASSQDQTSGGGEQYF. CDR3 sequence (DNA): TGTGCCAGCAGCCAAGATCAGACTAGCGGGGGTGGTGAGCAGTACTTC.

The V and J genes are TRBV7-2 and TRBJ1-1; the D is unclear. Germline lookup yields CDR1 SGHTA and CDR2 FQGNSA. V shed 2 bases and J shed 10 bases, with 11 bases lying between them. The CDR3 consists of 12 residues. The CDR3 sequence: CASSLTETAAFF. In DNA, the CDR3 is TGTGCCAGCAGCTTAACAGAAACGGCAGCTTTCTTT. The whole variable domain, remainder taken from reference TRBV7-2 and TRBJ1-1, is GAGVSQSPSNKVTEKGKDVELRCDPISGHTALYWYRQSLGQGLEFLIYFQGNSAPDKSGLPSDRFSAERTGGSVSTLTIQRTQQEDSAVYLCASSLTETAAFFGQGTRLTVV.

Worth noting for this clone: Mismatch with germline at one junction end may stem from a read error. DNA of the CDR3: TGTGCCAGCAGATACTCCCTAGCGGGAGACACAGATACGCAGTATTTT. Protein sequence: CASRYSLAGDTDTQYF. V usage is TRBV6-5 and J usage is TRBJ2-3; 10 positions match TRBD2. Looked up from germline, CDR1 is MNHEY and CDR2 is SVGAGI. This CDR3 spans 16 amino acids.

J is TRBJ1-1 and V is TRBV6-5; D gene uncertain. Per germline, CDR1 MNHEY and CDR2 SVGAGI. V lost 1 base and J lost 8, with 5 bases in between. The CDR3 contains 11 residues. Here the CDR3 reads CASSYLTEAFF. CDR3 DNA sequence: TGTGCCAGCAGTTACTTGACAGAAGCTTTCTTT.

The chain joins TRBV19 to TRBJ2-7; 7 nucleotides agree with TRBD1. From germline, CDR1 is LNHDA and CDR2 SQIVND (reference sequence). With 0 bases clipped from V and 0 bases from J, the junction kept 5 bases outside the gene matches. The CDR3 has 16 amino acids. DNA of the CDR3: TGTGCCAGTAGTATAGAAGGGGACAGTAGCTCCTACGAGCAGTACTTC. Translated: CASSIEGDSSSYEQYF.

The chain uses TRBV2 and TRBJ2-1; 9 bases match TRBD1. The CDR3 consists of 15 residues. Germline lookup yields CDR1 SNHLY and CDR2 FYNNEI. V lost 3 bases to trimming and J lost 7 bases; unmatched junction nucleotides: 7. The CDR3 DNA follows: TGTGCCAGCAGTGAGTCTTGGACAGGGGTGAATGAGCAGTTCTTC. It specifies CASSESWTGVNEQFF.

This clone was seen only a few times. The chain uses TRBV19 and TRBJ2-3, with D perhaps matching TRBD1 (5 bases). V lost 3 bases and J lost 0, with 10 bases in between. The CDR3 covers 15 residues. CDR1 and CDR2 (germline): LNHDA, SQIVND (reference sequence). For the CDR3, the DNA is TGTGCCAGTAGTATTAAGGACACGAGCACAGATACGCAGTATTTT. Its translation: CASSIKDTSTDTQYF.

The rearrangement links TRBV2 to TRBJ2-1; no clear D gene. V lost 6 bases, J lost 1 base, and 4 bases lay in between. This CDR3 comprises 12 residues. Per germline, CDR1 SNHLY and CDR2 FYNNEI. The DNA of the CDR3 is TGTGCCAGCAGCCGTTCCTACAATGAGCAGTTCTTC. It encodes CASSRSYNEQFF.

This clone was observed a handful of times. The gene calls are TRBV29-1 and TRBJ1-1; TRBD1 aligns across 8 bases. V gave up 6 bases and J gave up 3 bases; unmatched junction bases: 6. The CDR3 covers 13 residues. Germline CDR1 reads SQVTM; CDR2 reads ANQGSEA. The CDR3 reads CSVAWTGYTEAFF. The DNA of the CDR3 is TGCAGCGTGGCATGGACAGGGTACACTGAAGCTTTCTTT.

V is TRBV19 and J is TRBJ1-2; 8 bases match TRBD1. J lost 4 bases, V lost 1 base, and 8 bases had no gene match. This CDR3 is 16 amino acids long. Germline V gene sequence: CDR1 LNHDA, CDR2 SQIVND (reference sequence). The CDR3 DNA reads TGTGCCAGTAGTATAGGACAGGGGACGCCTCGCTATGGCTACACCTTC. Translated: CASSIGQGTPRYGYTF.